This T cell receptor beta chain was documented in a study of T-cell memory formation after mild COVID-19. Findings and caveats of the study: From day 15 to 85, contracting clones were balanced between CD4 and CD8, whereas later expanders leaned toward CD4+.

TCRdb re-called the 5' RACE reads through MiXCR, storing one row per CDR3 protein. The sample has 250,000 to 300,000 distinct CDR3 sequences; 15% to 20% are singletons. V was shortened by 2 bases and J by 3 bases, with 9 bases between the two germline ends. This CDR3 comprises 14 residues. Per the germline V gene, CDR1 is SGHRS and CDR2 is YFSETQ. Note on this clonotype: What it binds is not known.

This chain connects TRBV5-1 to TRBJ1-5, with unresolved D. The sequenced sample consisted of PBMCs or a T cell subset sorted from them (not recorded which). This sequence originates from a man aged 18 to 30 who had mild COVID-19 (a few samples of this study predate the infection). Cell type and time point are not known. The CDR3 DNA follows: TGCGCCAGCAGCTTTTCGGGTATCAATCAGCCCCAGCATTTT. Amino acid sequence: CASSFSGINQPQHF.